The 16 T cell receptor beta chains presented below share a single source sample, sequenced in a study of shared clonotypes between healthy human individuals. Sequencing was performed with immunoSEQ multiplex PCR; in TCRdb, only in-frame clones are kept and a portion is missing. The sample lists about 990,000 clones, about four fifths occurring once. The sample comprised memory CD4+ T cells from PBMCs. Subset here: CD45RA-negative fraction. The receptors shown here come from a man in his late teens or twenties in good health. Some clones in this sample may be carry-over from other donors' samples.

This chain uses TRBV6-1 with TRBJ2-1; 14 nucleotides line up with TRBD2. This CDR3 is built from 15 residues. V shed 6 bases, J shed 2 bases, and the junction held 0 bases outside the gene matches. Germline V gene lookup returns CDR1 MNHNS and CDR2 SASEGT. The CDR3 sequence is CASRGLAGAYNEQFF. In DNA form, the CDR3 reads TGTGCCAGCAGGGGACTAGCGGGAGCCTACAATGAGCAGTTCTTC.

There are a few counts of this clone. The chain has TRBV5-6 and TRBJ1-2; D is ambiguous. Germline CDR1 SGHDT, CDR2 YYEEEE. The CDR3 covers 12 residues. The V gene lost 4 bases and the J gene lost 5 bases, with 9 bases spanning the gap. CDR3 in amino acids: CASSAGYYGYTF. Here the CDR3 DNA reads TGTGCCAGCAGCGCGGGGTATTATGGCTACACCTTC.

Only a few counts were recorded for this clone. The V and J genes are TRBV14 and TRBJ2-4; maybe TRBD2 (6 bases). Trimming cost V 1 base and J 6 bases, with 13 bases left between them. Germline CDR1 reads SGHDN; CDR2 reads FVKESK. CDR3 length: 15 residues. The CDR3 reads CASSQGGSGGNIQYF. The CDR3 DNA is TGTGCCAGCAGCCAAGGAGGGTCCGGGGGAAACATTCAGTACTTC.

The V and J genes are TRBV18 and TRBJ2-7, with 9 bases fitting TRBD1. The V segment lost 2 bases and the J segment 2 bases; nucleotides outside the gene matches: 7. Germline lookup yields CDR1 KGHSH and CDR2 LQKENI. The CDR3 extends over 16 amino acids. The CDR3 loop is CASSPVPGQGTYEQYF. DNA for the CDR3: TGTGCCAGCTCACCAGTTCCGGGACAGGGAACCTACGAGCAGTACTTC.

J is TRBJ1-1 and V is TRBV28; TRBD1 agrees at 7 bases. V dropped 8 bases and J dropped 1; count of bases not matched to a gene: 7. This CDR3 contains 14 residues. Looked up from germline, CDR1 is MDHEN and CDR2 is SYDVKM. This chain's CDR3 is CASVRDSKNTEAFF. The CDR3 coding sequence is TGTGCCAGCGTTAGGGACAGCAAGAACACTGAAGCTTTCTTT.

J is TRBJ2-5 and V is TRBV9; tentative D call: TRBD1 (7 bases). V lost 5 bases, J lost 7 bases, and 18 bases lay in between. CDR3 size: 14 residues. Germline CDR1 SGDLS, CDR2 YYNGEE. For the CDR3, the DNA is TGTGCCAGCAGTGGGACTGGGCAGGGGGTGACCCAGTACTTC. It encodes CASSGTGQGVTQYF.

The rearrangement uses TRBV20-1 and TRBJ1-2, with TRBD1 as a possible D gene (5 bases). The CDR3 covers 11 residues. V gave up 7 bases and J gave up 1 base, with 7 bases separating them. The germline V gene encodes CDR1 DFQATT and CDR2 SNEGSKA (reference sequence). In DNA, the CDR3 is TGCAGTGTTAGGGGTAACTATGGCTACACCTTC. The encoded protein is CSVRGNYGYTF.

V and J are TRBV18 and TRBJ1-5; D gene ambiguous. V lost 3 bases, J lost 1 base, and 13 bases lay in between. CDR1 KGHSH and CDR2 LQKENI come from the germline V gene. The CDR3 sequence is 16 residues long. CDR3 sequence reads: CASSPSGGFSNQPQHF. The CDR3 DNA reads TGTGCCAGCTCACCCTCCGGAGGTTTCAGCAATCAGCCCCAGCATTTT.

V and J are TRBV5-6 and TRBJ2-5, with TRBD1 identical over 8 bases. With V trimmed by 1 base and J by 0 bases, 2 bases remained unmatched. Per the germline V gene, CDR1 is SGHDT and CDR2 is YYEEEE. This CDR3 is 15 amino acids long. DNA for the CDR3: TGTGCCAGCAGCTTGCACAGGGGGTACCAAGAGACCCAGTACTTC. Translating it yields CASSLHRGYQETQYF.

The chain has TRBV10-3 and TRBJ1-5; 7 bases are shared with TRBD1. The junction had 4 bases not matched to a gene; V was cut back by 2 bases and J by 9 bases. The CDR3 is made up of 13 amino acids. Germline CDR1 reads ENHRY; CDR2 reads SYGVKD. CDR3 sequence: CAISEDRAGPQHF. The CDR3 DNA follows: TGTGCCATCAGTGAGGACAGGGCGGGGCCCCAGCATTTT.

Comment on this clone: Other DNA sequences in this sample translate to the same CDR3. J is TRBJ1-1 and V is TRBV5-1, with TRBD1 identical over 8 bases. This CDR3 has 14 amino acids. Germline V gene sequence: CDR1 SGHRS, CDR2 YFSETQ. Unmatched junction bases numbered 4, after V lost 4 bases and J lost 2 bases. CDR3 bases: TGCGCCAGCAGCCCGGACAGGGCCAACACTGAAGCTTTCTTT. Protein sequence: CASSPDRANTEAFF.

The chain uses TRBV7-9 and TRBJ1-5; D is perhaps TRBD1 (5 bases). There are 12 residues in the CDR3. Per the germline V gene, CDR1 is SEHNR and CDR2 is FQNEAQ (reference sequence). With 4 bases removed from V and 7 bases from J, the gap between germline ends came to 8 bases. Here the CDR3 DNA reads TGTGCCAGCAGCTCGGGACTACAGCCCCAGCATTTT. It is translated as CASSSGLQPQHF. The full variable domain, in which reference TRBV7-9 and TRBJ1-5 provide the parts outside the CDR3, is DTGVSQNPRHKITKRGQNVTFRCDPISEHNRLYWYRQTLGQGPEFLTYFQNEAQLEKSRLLSDRFSAERPKGSFSTLEIQRTEQGDSAMYLCASSSGLQPQHFGDGTRLSIL.

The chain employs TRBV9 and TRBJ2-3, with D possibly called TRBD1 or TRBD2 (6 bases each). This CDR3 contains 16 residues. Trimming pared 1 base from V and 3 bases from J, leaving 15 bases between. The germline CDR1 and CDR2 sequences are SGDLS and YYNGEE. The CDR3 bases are TGTGCCAGCAGCGTATCGGGGGACACAGGGACAGATACGCAGTATTTT. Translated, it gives CASSVSGDTGTDTQYF. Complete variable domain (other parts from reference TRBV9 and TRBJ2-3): DSGVTQTPKHLITATGQRVTLRCSPRSGDLSVYWYQQSLDQGLQFLIQYYNGEERAKGNILERFSAQQFPDLHSELNLSSLELGDSALYFCASSVSGDTGTDTQYFGPGTRLTVL.

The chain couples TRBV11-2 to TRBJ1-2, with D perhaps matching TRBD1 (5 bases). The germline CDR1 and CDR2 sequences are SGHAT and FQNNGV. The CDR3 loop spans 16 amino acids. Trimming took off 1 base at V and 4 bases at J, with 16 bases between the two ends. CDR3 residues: CASSLVGQGPGYGYTF. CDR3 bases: TGTGCCAGCAGCTTAGTAGGTCAGGGCCCTGGCTATGGCTACACCTTC.

As DNA, the CDR3 is TGTGCCAGTTCAGGGTCTCGGGTGGGGGAGCAGTACTTC. It is translated as CASSGSRVGEQYF. The gene calls are TRBV6-1 and TRBJ2-7; D possibly corresponds to TRBD1 (5 bases). Germline V gene data show CDR1 as MNHNS and CDR2 as SASEGT. V was pared by 9 bases and J by 7 bases, with 19 bases between. The length of the CDR3 is 13 residues.

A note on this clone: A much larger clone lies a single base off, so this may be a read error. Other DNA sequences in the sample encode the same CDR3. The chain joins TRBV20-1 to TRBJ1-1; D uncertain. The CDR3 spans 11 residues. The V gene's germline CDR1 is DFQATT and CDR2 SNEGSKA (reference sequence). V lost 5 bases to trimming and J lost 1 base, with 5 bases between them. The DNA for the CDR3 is TGCAGTGCTCGGGGGAACACTGAAGCTTTCTTT. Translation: CSARGNTEAFF.